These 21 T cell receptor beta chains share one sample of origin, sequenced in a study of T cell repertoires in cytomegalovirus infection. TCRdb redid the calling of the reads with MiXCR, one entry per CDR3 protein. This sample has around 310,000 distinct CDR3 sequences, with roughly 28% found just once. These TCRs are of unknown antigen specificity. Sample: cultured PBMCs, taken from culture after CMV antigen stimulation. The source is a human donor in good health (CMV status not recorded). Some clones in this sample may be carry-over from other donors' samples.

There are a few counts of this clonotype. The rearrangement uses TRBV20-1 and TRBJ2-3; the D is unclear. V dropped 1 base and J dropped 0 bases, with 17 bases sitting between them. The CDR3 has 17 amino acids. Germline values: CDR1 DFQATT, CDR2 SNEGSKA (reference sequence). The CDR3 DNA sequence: TGCAGTGCTAGAGTTTGGGCCCGCGATGCGAGCACAGATACGCAGTATTTT. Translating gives CSARVWARDASTDTQYF.

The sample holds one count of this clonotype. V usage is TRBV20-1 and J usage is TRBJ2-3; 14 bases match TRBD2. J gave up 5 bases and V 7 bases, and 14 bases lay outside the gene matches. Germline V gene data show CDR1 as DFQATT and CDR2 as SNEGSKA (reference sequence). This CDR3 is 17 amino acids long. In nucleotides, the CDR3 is TGCAGTGTAAGAGCCGGGACTAGCGGGAGTTGGGAAGATACGCAGTATTTT. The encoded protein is CSVRAGTSGSWEDTQYF.

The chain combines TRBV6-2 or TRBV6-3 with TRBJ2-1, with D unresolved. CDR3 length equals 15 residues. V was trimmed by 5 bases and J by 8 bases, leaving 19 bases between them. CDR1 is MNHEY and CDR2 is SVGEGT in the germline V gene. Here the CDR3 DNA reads TGTGCCAGCAGTCCAGATCCAGCCTCCACGCATGAGCAGTTCTTC. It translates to CASSPDPASTHEQFF.

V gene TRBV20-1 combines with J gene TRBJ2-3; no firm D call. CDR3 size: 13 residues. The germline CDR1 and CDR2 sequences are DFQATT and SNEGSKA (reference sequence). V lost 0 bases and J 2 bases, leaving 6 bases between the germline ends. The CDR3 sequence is CSARDYHTDTQYF. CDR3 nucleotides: TGCAGTGCTAGAGACTATCACACAGATACGCAGTATTTT.

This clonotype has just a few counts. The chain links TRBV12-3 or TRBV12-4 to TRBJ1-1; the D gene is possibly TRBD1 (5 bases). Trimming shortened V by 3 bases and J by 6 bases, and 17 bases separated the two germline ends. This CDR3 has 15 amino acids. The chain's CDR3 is CASSFLVDIGPEAFF. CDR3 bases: TGTGCCAGCAGTTTTTTAGTGGACATAGGACCTGAAGCTTTCTTT.

In DNA, the CDR3 is TGTGCCAGTAGTATAGGGGACAGGACGGGGCAGCCCCAGCATTTT. Encoded protein: CASSIGDRTGQPQHF. The J gene is TRBJ1-5, the V gene TRBV19; 8 bases align to TRBD1. J lost 7 bases, V lost 1 base, and 6 bases had no gene match. Germline CDR1 LNHDA, CDR2 SQIVND (reference sequence). This CDR3 is built from 15 residues. The full variable domain, completed using reference TRBV19 and TRBJ1-5, is DGGITQSPKYLFRKEGQNVTLSCEQNLNHDAMYWYRQDPGQGLRLIYYSQIVNDFQKGDIAEGYSVSREKKESFPLTVTSAQKNPTAFYLCASSIGDRTGQPQHFGDGTRLSIL.

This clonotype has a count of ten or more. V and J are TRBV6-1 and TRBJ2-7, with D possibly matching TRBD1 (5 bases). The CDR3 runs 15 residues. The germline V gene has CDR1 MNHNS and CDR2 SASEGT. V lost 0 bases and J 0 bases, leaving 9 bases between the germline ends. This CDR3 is CASSEAPQASYEQYF. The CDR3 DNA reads TGTGCCAGCAGTGAAGCGCCACAGGCCTCCTACGAGCAGTACTTC.

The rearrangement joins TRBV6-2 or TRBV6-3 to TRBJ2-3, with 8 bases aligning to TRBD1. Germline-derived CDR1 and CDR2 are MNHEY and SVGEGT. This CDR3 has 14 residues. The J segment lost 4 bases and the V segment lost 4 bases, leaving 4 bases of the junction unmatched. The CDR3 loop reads CASSWTGRADTQYF. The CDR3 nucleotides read TGTGCCAGCAGTTGGACAGGGCGTGCAGATACGCAGTATTTT.

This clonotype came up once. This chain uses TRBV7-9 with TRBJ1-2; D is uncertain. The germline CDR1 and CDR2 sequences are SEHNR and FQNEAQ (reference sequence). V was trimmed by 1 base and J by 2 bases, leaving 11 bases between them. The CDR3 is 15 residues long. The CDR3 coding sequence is TGTGCCAGCAGCTTAGGTGTGGTACAGAACTATGGCTACACCTTC. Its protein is CASSLGVVQNYGYTF.

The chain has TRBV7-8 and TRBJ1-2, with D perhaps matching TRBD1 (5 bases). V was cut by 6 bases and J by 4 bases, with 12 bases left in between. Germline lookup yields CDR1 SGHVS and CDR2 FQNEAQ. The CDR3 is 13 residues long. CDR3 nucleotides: TGTGCCAGCAGTACAGGATCAAGCTATGGCTACACCTTC. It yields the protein CASSTGSSYGYTF.

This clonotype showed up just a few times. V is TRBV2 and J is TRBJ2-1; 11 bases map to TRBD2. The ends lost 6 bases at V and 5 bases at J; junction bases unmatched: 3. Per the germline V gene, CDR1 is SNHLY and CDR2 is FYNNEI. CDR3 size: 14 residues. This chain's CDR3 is CASRTSGINNEQFF. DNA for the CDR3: TGTGCCAGCAGGACTAGCGGGATAAACAATGAGCAGTTCTTC.

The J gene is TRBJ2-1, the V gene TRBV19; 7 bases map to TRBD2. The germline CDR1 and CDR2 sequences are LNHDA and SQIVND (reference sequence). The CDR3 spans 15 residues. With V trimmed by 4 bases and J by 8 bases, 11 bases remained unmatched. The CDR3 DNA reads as TGTGCCAGTAGTAACCCTAGCGGAGATGGATATGAGCAGTTCTTC. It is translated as CASSNPSGDGYEQFF.

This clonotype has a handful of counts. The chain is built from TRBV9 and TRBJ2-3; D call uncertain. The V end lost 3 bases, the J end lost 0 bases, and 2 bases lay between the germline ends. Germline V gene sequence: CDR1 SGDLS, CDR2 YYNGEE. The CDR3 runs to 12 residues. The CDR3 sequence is CASSGSTDTQYF. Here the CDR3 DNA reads TGTGCCAGCAGCGGAAGCACAGATACGCAGTATTTT.

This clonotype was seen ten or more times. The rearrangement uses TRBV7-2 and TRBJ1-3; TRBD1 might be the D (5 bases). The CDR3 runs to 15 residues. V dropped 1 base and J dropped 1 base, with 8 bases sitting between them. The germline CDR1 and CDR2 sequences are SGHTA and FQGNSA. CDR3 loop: CASSLGRGSGNTIYF. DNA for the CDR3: TGTGCCAGCAGCTTAGGGAGGGGATCTGGAAACACCATATATTTT.

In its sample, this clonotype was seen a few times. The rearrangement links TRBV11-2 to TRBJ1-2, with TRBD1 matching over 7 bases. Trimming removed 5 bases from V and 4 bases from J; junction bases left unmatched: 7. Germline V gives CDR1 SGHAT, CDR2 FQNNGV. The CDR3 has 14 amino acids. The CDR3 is CASSARGPSYGYTF. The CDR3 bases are TGTGCCAGCAGCGCGAGGGGGCCCTCCTATGGCTACACCTTC.

The CDR3 spells CASSPVLGNTEAFF. CDR3 sequence (DNA): TGTGCCAGCAGCCCCGTTCTGGGGAACACTGAAGCTTTCTTT. The chain has TRBV7-1 and TRBJ1-1; D gene unclear. TRBV7-1 is an ORF, with its function uncertain. The CDR3 consists of 14 residues. The V gene lost 5 bases and the J gene lost 1 base, with 11 bases spanning the gap.

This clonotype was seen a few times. CDR3 region: CSARGGHVNYGYTF. For the CDR3, the DNA is TGCAGTGCTAGAGGCGGACACGTCAACTATGGCTACACCTTC. This chain uses TRBV20-1 with TRBJ1-2; weak D call: TRBD1 (5 bases). The CDR3 consists of 14 residues. Germline-derived CDR1 and CDR2 are DFQATT and SNEGSKA (reference sequence). V lost 1 base, J lost 2 bases, and 11 bases lay in between.

The CDR3 sequence: CASSSRTGRANEKLFF. CDR3 nucleotide sequence: TGTGCCAGTAGTTCGAGGACAGGGCGAGCTAATGAAAAACTGTTTTTT. The genes are TRBV19 and TRBJ1-4, with 8 positions matching TRBD1. This CDR3 region has 16 residues. The V gene's germline CDR1 is LNHDA and CDR2 SQIVND (reference sequence). The V gene end was trimmed by 5 bases and the J gene end by 3 bases; junction bases not matched to a gene: 8.

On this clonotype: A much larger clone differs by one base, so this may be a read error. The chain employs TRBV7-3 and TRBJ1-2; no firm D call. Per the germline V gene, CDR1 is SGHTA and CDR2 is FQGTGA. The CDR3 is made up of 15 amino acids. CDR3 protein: CASSSTGSIAYCYTF. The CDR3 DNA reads TGTGCCAGCAGCTCAACGGGATCTATTGCCTATTGCTACACCTTC.

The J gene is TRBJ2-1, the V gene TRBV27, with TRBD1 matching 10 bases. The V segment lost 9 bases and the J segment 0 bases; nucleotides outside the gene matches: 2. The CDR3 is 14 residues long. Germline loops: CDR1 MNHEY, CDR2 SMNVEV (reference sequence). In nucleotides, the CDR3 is TGTGCCAGTTGGGACAGGGGCTCCTACAATGAGCAGTTCTTC. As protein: CASWDRGSYNEQFF.

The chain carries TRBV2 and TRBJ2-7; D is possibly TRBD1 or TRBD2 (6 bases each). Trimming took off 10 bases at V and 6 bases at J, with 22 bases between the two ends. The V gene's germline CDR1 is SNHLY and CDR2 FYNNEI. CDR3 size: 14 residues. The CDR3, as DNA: TGTGCCACCTACAGGGAGCAGGAGGAGGGCGAGCAGTACTTC. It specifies CATYREQEEGEQYF.